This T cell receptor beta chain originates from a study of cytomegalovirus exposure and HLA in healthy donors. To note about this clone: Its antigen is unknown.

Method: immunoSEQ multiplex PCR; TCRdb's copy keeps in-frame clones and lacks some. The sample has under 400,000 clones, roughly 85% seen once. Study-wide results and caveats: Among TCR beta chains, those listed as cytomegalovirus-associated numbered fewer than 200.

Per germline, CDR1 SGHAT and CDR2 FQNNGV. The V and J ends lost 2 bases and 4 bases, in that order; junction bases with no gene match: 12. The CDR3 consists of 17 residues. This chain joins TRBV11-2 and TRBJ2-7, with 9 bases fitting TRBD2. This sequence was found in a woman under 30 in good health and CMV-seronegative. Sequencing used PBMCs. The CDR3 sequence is CASSLPSSGRPPYEQYF. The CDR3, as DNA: TGTGCCAGCAGCTTACCCTCCAGCGGGAGGCCCCCTTACGAGCAGTACTTC.